The text below deals with one T cell receptor (beta chain). Its target is unknown. This sample is drawn from a study of vaccination effects on CD4 cells after COVID-19. Sequencing followed a ViraFEST assay step that expanded antigen-specific CD4+ T cells with viral peptide pools. Culturing for about 9 days preceded CD4+ T cell isolation. Nobody among the vaccine recipients had prior SARS-CoV-2 infection (nucleocapsid antibodies were negative). A few million PBMC per well were cultured with approximately 9 IU/ml IL-2 and approximately 9.1 ug/ml peptides. Half-medium changes using IL-2 medium occurred on days 3 and 7. Produced via immunoSEQ multiplex PCR; TCRdb's table is partial and in-frame only. Of roughly 67,000 clones in the sample, around 79% were seen once. The specimen comprised CD4+ T cells from PBMCs cultured with SARS-CoV-2 spike peptides, sampled before COVID-19 vaccination. This TCR came from a human donor who received a COVID-19 vaccine.

Written as DNA, the CDR3 is TGTGCCAGCAGCCAATATCCCGCAAGCTCTGGAAACACCATATATTTT. Its translation: CASSQYPASSGNTIYF. The chain links TRBV3-1 (or the pseudogene TRBV3-2) to TRBJ1-3, with unresolved D. Germline V gene lookup returns CDR1 LGHDT and CDR2 YNNKEL (reference sequence). V was trimmed by 2 bases and J by 0 bases, leaving 11 bases between them. CDR3 length: 16 residues.